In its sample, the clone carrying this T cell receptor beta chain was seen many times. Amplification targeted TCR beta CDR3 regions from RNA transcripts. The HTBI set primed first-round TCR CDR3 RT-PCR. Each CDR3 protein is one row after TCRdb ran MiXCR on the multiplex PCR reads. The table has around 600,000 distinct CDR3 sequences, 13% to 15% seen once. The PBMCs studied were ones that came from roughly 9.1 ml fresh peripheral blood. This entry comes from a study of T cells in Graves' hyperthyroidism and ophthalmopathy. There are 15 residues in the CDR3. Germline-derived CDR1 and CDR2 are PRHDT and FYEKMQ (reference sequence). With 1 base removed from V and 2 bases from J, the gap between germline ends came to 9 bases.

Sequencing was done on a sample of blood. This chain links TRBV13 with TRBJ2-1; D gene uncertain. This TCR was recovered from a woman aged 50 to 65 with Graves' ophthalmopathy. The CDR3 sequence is CASSLAGRTYNEQFF. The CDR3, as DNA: TGTGCCAGCAGCTTAGCGGGTAGAACCTACAATGAGCAGTTCTTC.